The 24 T cell receptor beta chains listed next were all sequenced from one sample in a study of control samples from healthy donors and cancer patients. Sequencing used immunoSEQ multiplex PCR; TCRdb keeps in-frame clones, though not all of them. The repertoire includes 130,000 to 150,000 clones, about 93% of them detected once, and around 14% sits in the top ten. The material sequenced was PBMCs. The receptors stem from a man aged 55 to 70 with colorectal cancer.

The gene calls are TRBV5-4 and TRBJ2-7; 10 nucleotides align to TRBD2. CDR1 and CDR2 from the germline V gene are SGHNT and YYREEE (reference sequence). The V segment lost 5 bases and the J segment 2 bases; nucleotides outside the gene matches: 4. CDR3 length: 14 residues. This CDR3 reads CASSASGGAYEQYF. CDR3 sequence (DNA): TGTGCCAGCAGTGCGAGCGGGGGGGCCTACGAGCAGTACTTC.

V is TRBV5-1 and J is TRBJ1-6, with D tentatively TRBD1 (5 bases). The CDR3 has 16 amino acids. Germline assignment: CDR1 SGHRS and CDR2 YFSETQ. V lost 0 bases and J lost 7, with 14 bases in between. CDR3 in DNA: TGCGCCAGCAGCTTGGCCGGCGAGGGGTACAATTCACCCCTCCACTTT. Protein: CASSLAGEGYNSPLHF.

This rearrangement joins TRBV19 to TRBJ1-2; tentative D call: TRBD1 (6 bases). V lost 5 bases and J 5 bases, leaving 12 bases between the germline ends. Germline V CDR1 and CDR2: LNHDA, SQIVND (reference sequence). The CDR3 contains 13 residues. The CDR3 protein is CASSLDSQYGYTF. The CDR3 DNA sequence: TGTGCCAGTAGTTTGGACAGCCAATATGGCTACACCTTC.

This chain connects TRBV15 to TRBJ1-4; D unclear. V was shortened by 2 bases and J by 7 bases, with 5 bases between the two germline ends. The CDR3 sequence is 12 residues long. Germline V lookup: CDR1 LNHNV, CDR2 YYDKDF (reference sequence). This CDR3 is CATSRLTEKLFF. The CDR3 region has the DNA TGTGCCACCAGCAGACTGACTGAAAAACTGTTTTTT.

The rearrangement joins TRBV19 to TRBJ1-1; 8 nucleotides match TRBD1. Trimming at V came to 2 bases and at J to 0 bases, leaving 2 bases not matched to a gene. Germline CDR1 and CDR2: LNHDA and SQIVND (reference sequence). The CDR3 spans 15 residues. CDR3 nucleotides: TGTGCCAGTAGTATACGACAGGGGCTGAACACTGAAGCTTTCTTT. Translated: CASSIRQGLNTEAFF.

The chain recombines TRBV7-8 with TRBJ2-3; tentative D call: TRBD2 (7 bases). This CDR3 spans 17 amino acids. Germline lookup yields CDR1 SGHVS and CDR2 FQNEAQ. V lost 3 bases and J lost 7, with 23 bases in between. Here the CDR3 reads CASSFGRRGPQPHTQYF. The CDR3, as DNA: TGTGCCAGCAGCTTTGGCCGGCGGGGGCCCCAACCTCATACGCAGTATTTT.

This chain connects TRBV29-1 to TRBJ1-2; possible D gene TRBD1, 6 bases. Trimming took off 0 bases at V and 7 bases at J, with 15 bases between the two ends. The CDR3 is made up of 14 amino acids. The germline CDR1 and CDR2 sequences are SQVTM and ANQGSEA. CDR3 region: CSVEETGGPPGYTF. The CDR3 bases are TGCAGCGTTGAAGAAACGGGGGGGCCCCCTGGCTACACCTTC.

The DNA of the CDR3 is TGTGCCTCGACAGGGGGGAACACTGAAGCTTTCTTT. This encodes CASTGGNTEAFF. The V gene is TRBV30, the J gene TRBJ1-1; TRBD1 agrees at 9 bases. Germline trimming cut 7 bases from V and 1 base from J; bases unmatched to any gene: 1. Germline CDR1 GTSNPN, CDR2 SVGIG (reference sequence). The CDR3 length is 12 residues.

The chain employs TRBV7-2 and TRBJ2-7, with D unclear. The CDR3 spans 12 residues. The germline V gene encodes CDR1 SGHTA and CDR2 FQGNSA. Between the trimmed V and J ends, which lost 5 bases and 3 bases, there was a span of 8 bases. CDR3 protein: CASSRDLYEQYF. The CDR3 DNA follows: TGTGCCAGCAGCCGTGACCTCTACGAGCAGTACTTC.

The CDR3 reads CASSGGQGRNQPQHF. As DNA, the CDR3 is TGTGCCAGCAGTGGGGGGCAGGGCCGAAATCAGCCCCAGCATTTT. The chain carries TRBV2 and TRBJ1-5; perhaps TRBD1 as D (6 bases). Germline V CDR1 and CDR2: SNHLY, FYNNEI. This CDR3 spans 15 amino acids. V lost 4 bases and J 4 bases, leaving 14 bases between the germline ends.

CDR3 sequence: CASRERAEAFF. The DNA for the CDR3 is TGTGCCAGCAGAGAACGGGCTGAAGCTTTCTTT. The chain is built from TRBV7-9 and TRBJ1-1; D is ambiguous. Germline V CDR1 and CDR2: SEHNR, FQNEAQ (reference sequence). This CDR3 comprises 11 residues. The V and J ends lost 6 bases and 6 bases respectively, with 8 bases between them. The full variable domain, in which reference TRBV7-9 and TRBJ1-1 provide the parts outside the CDR3, is DTGVSQNPRHKITKRGQNVTFRCDPISEHNRLYWYRQTLGQGPEFLTYFQNEAQLEKSRLLSDRFSAERPKGSFSTLEIQRTEQGDSAMYLCASRERAEAFFGQGTRLTVV.

This chain uses TRBV19 with TRBJ1-2; D ambiguous. CDR1 is LNHDA, CDR2 SQIVND, per germline (reference sequence). The CDR3 has 13 residues. Trimming shortened V by 11 bases and J by 0 bases, and 13 bases separated the two germline ends. The CDR3 nucleotides read TGTGCCTCTGGCCGTCCCCCTAACTATGGCTACACCTTC. Protein: CASGRPPNYGYTF.

The chain recombines TRBV6-5 with TRBJ1-1; the D gene is possibly TRBD1 (6 bases). The V gene's germline CDR1 is MNHEY and CDR2 SVGAGI. This CDR3 contains 14 residues. Between the trimmed V and J ends, which lost 2 bases and 4 bases, there was a span of 11 bases. The CDR3 DNA reads as TGTGCCAGCAGTTACGATGGGGGGGCCACTGAAGCTTTCTTT. It codes for CASSYDGGATEAFF.

CDR3 DNA sequence: TGTGCCAGCCAGCCTTCTAGGACGGCTAACTATGGCTACACCTTC. Protein sequence: CASQPSRTANYGYTF. The chain has TRBV18 and TRBJ1-2; the D is unclear. The CDR3 covers 15 residues. V was clipped by 8 bases and J by 0 bases, with 16 bases between them. CDR1 and CDR2 (germline): KGHSH, LQKENI.

The V gene is TRBV30, the J gene TRBJ1-5, with D hard to call. This CDR3 has 14 residues. Between the trimmed V and J ends, which lost 1 base and 2 bases, there was a span of 9 bases. Germline V lookup: CDR1 GTSNPN, CDR2 SVGIG (reference sequence). CDR3 region: CAWSAVQGNQPQHF. The DNA of the CDR3 is TGTGCCTGGAGTGCCGTTCAGGGCAATCAGCCCCAGCATTTT.

The chain links TRBV7-2 to TRBJ2-2; D is uncertain. Germline V gene data show CDR1 as SGHTA and CDR2 as FQGNSA. The CDR3 covers 14 residues. Trimming cost V 2 bases and J 3 bases, with 7 bases left between them. The CDR3 DNA reads TGTGCCAGCAGCTTACGGTATTACACCGGGGAGCTGTTTTTT. Protein sequence: CASSLRYYTGELFF.

This clone turned up a few times. V and J are TRBV3-1 (or the pseudogene TRBV3-2) and TRBJ1-2; 9 positions agree with TRBD1. The CDR3 totals 15 residues. The ends lost 7 bases at V and 4 bases at J; junction bases unmatched: 10. CDR1 LGHDT and CDR2 YNNKEL come from the germline V gene (reference sequence). CDR3 loop: CASTDTGTGLYGYTF. As DNA, the CDR3 is TGTGCCAGCACCGATACCGGGACAGGGCTCTATGGCTACACCTTC.

J is TRBJ1-5 and V is TRBV24-1; D is undetermined. The CDR3 extends over 18 amino acids. Trimming took 3 bases from V and 0 from J, leaving 17 bases between them. Germline CDR1 and CDR2: KGHDR and SFDVKD. CDR3 bases: TGTGCCACCAGTGATAGGGCTTTACAGTCTGATAGCAATCAGCCCCAGCATTTT. Translation gives CATSDRALQSDSNQPQHF.

The gene calls are TRBV11-3 and TRBJ1-1; TRBD1 agrees at 7 bases. The CDR3 runs to 12 residues. Germline CDR1 and CDR2: SGHNT and YENEEA. V lost 5 bases and J lost 11; bases outside the gene matches: 8. The CDR3 spells CASSQGGDRAFF. CDR3 nucleotide sequence: TGTGCCAGCAGCCAGGGGGGAGATCGGGCTTTCTTT.

V usage is TRBV7-9 and J usage is TRBJ1-1, with D perhaps matching TRBD1 (6 bases). The CDR3 sequence is 16 residues long. Germline CDR1 SEHNR, CDR2 FQNEAQ (reference sequence). The V end lost 5 bases, the J end lost 0 bases, and 16 bases lay between the germline ends. The CDR3 sequence: CASSPTGGHLNTEAFF. Here the CDR3 DNA reads TGTGCCAGCAGCCCCACCGGGGGGCACTTGAACACTGAAGCTTTCTTT.

CDR3 sequence (DNA): TGTGCCAGCAGCTTAGAGGGGTACCATGAGCAGTTCTTC. Translation gives CASSLEGYHEQFF. This chain links TRBV7-9 with TRBJ2-1, with D maybe TRBD1 (5 bases). The V end was cut by 1 base, the J end by 8 bases, with 9 bases between. CDR1 and CDR2 (germline): SEHNR, FQNEAQ (reference sequence). The CDR3 runs to 13 residues.

This chain connects TRBV7-9 to TRBJ1-3; the D gene is possibly TRBD1 (5 bases). CDR3 length: 14 residues. Germline V gene data show CDR1 as SEHNR and CDR2 as FQNEAQ (reference sequence). The V gene lost 5 bases and the J gene lost 6 bases, with 14 bases spanning the gap. The CDR3 nucleotides read TGTGCCAGCAGCCAAGTACAGGTCTTAAACACCATATATTTT. This translates into CASSQVQVLNTIYF.

The chain is built from TRBV11-2 and TRBJ2-7; D not certain. Per germline, CDR1 SGHAT and CDR2 FQNNGV. The CDR3 contains 15 residues. Between the trimmed V and J ends, which lost 4 bases and 2 bases, there was a span of 15 bases. This chain's CDR3 is CASSSGVQSPYEQYF. Here the CDR3 DNA reads TGTGCCAGCAGCTCAGGAGTACAGAGCCCCTACGAGCAGTACTTC.

The J gene is TRBJ1-4, the V gene TRBV5-1; D is ambiguous. V lost 5 bases and J 8 bases, leaving 16 bases between the germline ends. Germline lookup yields CDR1 SGHRS and CDR2 YFSETQ. CDR3 length: 14 amino acids. The CDR3 here is CASRPRAVREKLFF. Here the CDR3 DNA reads TGCGCCAGCAGGCCAAGGGCGGTTCGGGAAAAACTGTTTTTT.